The 27 T cell receptor beta chains listed next were all sequenced from one sample in a study of technical replicates of blood from a handful of donors. Assay used: immunoSEQ multiplex PCR; TCRdb lists only in-frame clones, some missing. The profile shows tens of thousands of clones, 80% to 95% of them singletons. Input material: T cells isolated from PBMCs. The receptors stem from a human donor in good health.

The V call is TRBV10-1, the J call TRBJ2-7; tentative D call: TRBD1 (5 bases). Germline CDR1 is WNHNN and CDR2 is SYGVQD (reference sequence). The CDR3 extends over 13 amino acids. Trimming removed 3 bases from V and 7 bases from J, with 13 bases in between. The CDR3 reads CASSEGVKREQYF. CDR3 nucleotide sequence: TGCGCCAGCAGTGAAGGGGTAAAAAGGGAGCAGTACTTC.

This chain uses TRBV7-9 with TRBJ1-5, with 8 nucleotides matching TRBD1. The CDR3 is 14 amino acids. Germline V gene lookup returns CDR1 SEHNR and CDR2 FQNEAQ (reference sequence). V shed 5 bases, J shed 6 bases, and the junction held 6 bases outside the gene matches. DNA of the CDR3: TGTGCCAGCAGCCAAGCAGGGGGCGGTCAGCCCCAGCATTTT. It codes for CASSQAGGGQPQHF.

V usage is TRBV6-4 and J usage is TRBJ2-6, with TRBD2 identical over 11 bases. This CDR3 is 16 amino acids long. The V gene end was trimmed by 3 bases and the J gene end by 3 bases; junction bases not matched to a gene: 1. CDR1 MRHNA and CDR2 SNTAGT come from the germline V gene. The CDR3 spells CASSETSGSGANVLTF. The CDR3 region has the DNA TGTGCCAGCAGTGAAACTAGCGGGAGTGGGGCCAACGTCCTGACTTTC.

V usage is TRBV5-6 and J usage is TRBJ2-7; no reliable D call. Germline-derived CDR1 and CDR2 are SGHDT and YYEEEE. V was pared by 0 bases and J by 3 bases, with 10 bases between. The length of the CDR3 is 14 residues. Here the CDR3 reads CASSLGNQVYEQYF. CDR3 bases: TGTGCCAGCAGCTTGGGGAACCAGGTCTACGAGCAGTACTTC.

The rearrangement links TRBV28 to TRBJ1-1; D is possibly TRBD1 (5 bases). The V and J ends lost 7 bases and 4 bases respectively, with 16 bases between them. Germline V gene lookup returns CDR1 MDHEN and CDR2 SYDVKM. This CDR3 has 14 residues. The CDR3 DNA reads as TGTGCCAGCACCACTGGGCGGAGGGGCACTGAAGCTTTCTTT. Residues: CASTTGRRGTEAFF.

The CDR3 coding sequence is TGCGCCAGCAGCCAAGATGGCATGGGGACAGGGCGCTCTGGGGCCAACGTCCTGACTTTC. Amino acid sequence: CASSQDGMGTGRSGANVLTF. This chain uses TRBV4-3 with TRBJ2-6; 9 bases align to TRBD1. Unmatched junction bases numbered 9, after V lost 0 bases and J lost 0 bases. Looked up from germline, CDR1 is LGHNA and CDR2 is YSLEER. CDR3 length: 20 amino acids.

V and J are TRBV2 and TRBJ1-4, with D hard to call. The germline gives CDR1 SNHLY, CDR2 FYNNEI. V lost 8 bases, J lost 8 bases, and 9 bases lay in between. The CDR3 sequence is 11 residues long. The CDR3 DNA is TGTGCCAGCTGGCAGAGGGAAAAACTGTTTTTT. It yields the protein CASWQREKLFF.

J is TRBJ1-5 and V is TRBV19; TRBD1 matches at 7 bases. Germline-derived CDR1 and CDR2 are LNHDA and SQIVND (reference sequence). This CDR3 comprises 14 residues. V lost 7 bases and J lost 0; bases outside the gene matches: 3. This CDR3 reads CASTDRYSNQPQHF. The CDR3 nucleotides read TGTGCCAGTACGGACAGGTATAGCAATCAGCCCCAGCATTTT. Using reference TRBV19 and TRBJ1-5 for the parts outside the CDR3, the full variable domain is DGGITQSPKYLFRKEGQNVTLSCEQNLNHDAMYWYRQDPGQGLRLIYYSQIVNDFQKGDIAEGYSVSREKKESFPLTVTSAQKNPTAFYLCASTDRYSNQPQHFGDGTRLSIL.

This clone was detected once. The genes are TRBV7-9 and TRBJ1-4, with 7 positions matching TRBD1. The CDR3 runs 13 residues. The V segment lost 5 bases and the J segment 8 bases; nucleotides outside the gene matches: 5. Germline CDR1 SEHNR, CDR2 FQNEAQ (reference sequence). CDR3 DNA sequence: TGTGCCAGCAGCCCGGGACAGCGGGAAAAACTGTTTTTT. Residues: CASSPGQREKLFF.

This clone was detected only a few times. The V call is TRBV20-1, the J call TRBJ1-1; TRBD1 is a possible D gene (6 bases). The V and J ends lost 0 bases and 14 bases respectively, with 13 bases between them. Germline V CDR1 and CDR2: DFQATT, SNEGSKA (reference sequence). The CDR3 is 11 residues long. This CDR3 reads CSARDGRQEFF. DNA for the CDR3: TGCAGTGCTAGAGATGGTAGACAGGAGTTCTTT.

This clone came up once. This sequence joins TRBV6-1 and TRBJ2-7, with D possibly matching TRBD1 (6 bases). There are 14 residues in the CDR3. V was cut by 8 bases and J by 0 bases, with 14 bases left in between. CDR1 is MNHNS, CDR2 SASEGT, per germline. This CDR3 reads CASCPRGSSYEQYF. In nucleotides, the CDR3 is TGTGCCAGCTGTCCGAGGGGGAGCTCCTACGAGCAGTACTTC.

The chain has TRBV19 and TRBJ2-5; 8 nucleotides agree with TRBD2. V shed 5 bases, J shed 5 bases, and the junction held 7 bases outside the gene matches. The CDR3 is made up of 14 amino acids. CDR1 and CDR2 (germline): LNHDA, SQIVND (reference sequence). CDR3 in DNA: TGTGCCAGTAGTCAAGGACTAGCCGGGGAGACCCAGTACTTC. It yields the protein CASSQGLAGETQYF. Based on the CDR3 plus reference TRBV19 and TRBJ2-5, the full variable domain is DGGITQSPKYLFRKEGQNVTLSCEQNLNHDAMYWYRQDPGQGLRLIYYSQIVNDFQKGDIAEGYSVSREKKESFPLTVTSAQKNPTAFYLCASSQGLAGETQYFGPGTRLLVL.

The count of this clone is one. The V and J genes are TRBV6-7 and TRBJ1-3; D not certain. TRBV6-7 is an ORF for which the function is uncertain. V shed 5 bases and J shed 0 bases, with 11 bases lying between them. CDR3 length equals 15 residues. The CDR3 nucleotides are TGTGCCAGCAGTCATCGCCGCAGCTCTGGAAACACCATATATTTT. It codes for CASSHRRSSGNTIYF.

The chain links TRBV25-1 to TRBJ2-7, with 9 bases that match TRBD2. V was pared by 7 bases and J by 5 bases, with 3 bases of the junction left unmatched. Germline-derived CDR1 and CDR2 are MGHDK and SYGVNS. The CDR3 contains 12 residues. In DNA, the CDR3 is TGTGCCAGCACGAAGCGGGAGGACGAGCAGTACTTC. It codes for CASTKREDEQYF.

The chain joins TRBV15 to TRBJ2-2; D may be TRBD1 (6 bases). Deletions cut 0 bases from V and 5 bases from J, with 13 bases between. Germline CDR1 and CDR2: LNHNV and YYDKDF (reference sequence). CDR3 length: 16 residues. The CDR3 nucleotides read TGTGCCACCAGCAGAGATCTTGGACAGTTTACCGGGGAGCTGTTTTTT. Protein product: CATSRDLGQFTGELFF.

This clone was seen only a few times. The chain has TRBV30 and TRBJ1-3, with D possibly matching TRBD1 (5 bases). This CDR3 has 13 residues. CDR1 GTSNPN and CDR2 SVGIG come from the germline V gene (reference sequence). V was pared by 4 bases and J by 8 bases, with 15 bases between. CDR3 DNA: TGTGCCTGGACCCTGGGGCATGTGGACACCATATATTTT. Amino acids: CAWTLGHVDTIYF.

The chain recombines TRBV6-5 with TRBJ1-5; no definite D call. The germline V gene encodes CDR1 MNHEY and CDR2 SVGAGI. The CDR3 spans 15 residues. V was clipped by 2 bases and J by 0 bases, with 8 bases between them. CDR3 DNA sequence: TGTGCCAGCAGTTACAAAGGAGATAGCAATCAGCCCCAGCATTTT. Its protein product is CASSYKGDSNQPQHF.

The chain is built from TRBV9 and TRBJ2-5; TRBD2 aligns across 11 bases. J was trimmed by 0 bases and V by 7 bases; bases with no gene match: 17. The CDR3 is 19 residues long. Germline assignment: CDR1 SGDLS and CDR2 YYNGEE. CDR3: CASGGGLTLAGGYQETQYF. CDR3 DNA sequence: TGTGCCAGCGGGGGGGGGTTGACCCTAGCGGGAGGATACCAAGAGACCCAGTACTTC.

This chain uses TRBV7-2 with TRBJ2-7; TRBD2 aligns across 9 bases. The CDR3 covers 16 residues. The J segment lost 2 bases and the V segment lost 2 bases, leaving 7 bases of the junction unmatched. Per the germline V gene, CDR1 is SGHTA and CDR2 is FQGNSA. CDR3 bases: TGTGCCAGCAGCTTATCGGCTAGCGGGGTGACCTACGAGCAGTACTTC. Its translation: CASSLSASGVTYEQYF.

The chain uses TRBV11-2 and TRBJ2-3; 10 nucleotides match TRBD2. Germline-derived CDR1 and CDR2 are SGHAT and FQNNGV. J lost 0 bases, V lost 8 bases, and 8 bases had no gene match. This CDR3 contains 16 residues. The CDR3 coding sequence is TGTGCCAGCGGGGGACTAGCGCTTACTAGCACAGATACGCAGTATTTT. Amino acid sequence: CASGGLALTSTDTQYF.

The V and J genes are TRBV19 and TRBJ2-3; TRBD2 matches 7 bases. Germline V gives CDR1 LNHDA, CDR2 SQIVND (reference sequence). The CDR3 sequence is 14 residues long. The V segment lost 8 bases and the J segment 6 bases; nucleotides outside the gene matches: 11. The DNA for the CDR3 is TGTGCCAGTGGCGCGGGAGATTGGGAGGATACGCAGTATTTT. This sequence encodes CASGAGDWEDTQYF.

The gene calls are TRBV30 and TRBJ1-3; D is unresolved. The ends were cut back, 4 bases at V and 2 bases at J, with 9 bases in the middle. This CDR3 is 13 amino acids long. Germline lookup yields CDR1 GTSNPN and CDR2 SVGIG (reference sequence). The CDR3 DNA is TGTGCCTGGATGTCAGGAACTGGAAACACCATATATTTT. It is translated as CAWMSGTGNTIYF.

The chain recombines TRBV10-3 with TRBJ2-1; 7 bases align to TRBD2. The junction had 12 bases not matched to a gene; V was cut back by 4 bases and J by 15 bases. CDR3 size: 13 residues. Per germline, CDR1 ENHRY and CDR2 SYGVKD. The CDR3 is CAISGVLADTPFF. CDR3 in DNA: TGTGCCATCAGTGGTGTTCTAGCGGATACTCCGTTCTTC.

CDR3 in DNA: TGTGCCAGCAGCGAAAACAGGGAAGGAGAGACCCAGTACTTC. Translated: CASSENREGETQYF. V usage is TRBV9 and J usage is TRBJ2-5; a weak D match, TRBD1 (6 bases). CDR3 size: 14 residues. CDR1 and CDR2 from the germline V gene are SGDLS and YYNGEE. V was cut by 3 bases and J by 4 bases, with 13 bases left in between.

The gene calls are TRBV10-1 and TRBJ2-1; perhaps TRBD2 as D (5 bases). Germline V gives CDR1 WNHNN, CDR2 SYGVQD (reference sequence). V lost 5 bases and J lost 0, with 11 bases in between. The CDR3 length is 15 residues. The CDR3 protein is CASSSSASSYNEQFF. CDR3 coding DNA: TGCGCCAGCAGTAGTAGCGCCAGCTCCTACAATGAGCAGTTCTTC.

The chain carries TRBV5-6 and TRBJ2-3, with TRBD2 identical over 7 bases. V trimming: 4 bases; J trimming: 1 base; junction bases outside the gene matches: 6. From germline, CDR1 is SGHDT and CDR2 YYEEEE. There are 15 residues in the CDR3. The DNA for the CDR3 is TGTGCCAGCAGCGTCCTAGCGGTAGGCACAGATACGCAGTATTTT. Translated, it gives CASSVLAVGTDTQYF.

The V and J genes are TRBV5-1 and TRBJ2-1, with TRBD2 matching over 8 bases. V lost 0 bases, J lost 7 bases, and 6 bases stayed unmatched. Germline CDR1 reads SGHRS; CDR2 reads YFSETQ. The CDR3 is 15 amino acids. CDR3 region: CASSLEVSGTNEQFF. CDR3 DNA sequence: TGCGCCAGCAGCTTGGAGGTTAGCGGGACGAATGAGCAGTTCTTC.